A single sample is the source of the 8 T cell receptor beta chains below, sequenced in a study of cytomegalovirus exposure and HLA in healthy donors. PCR involved 60 Vbeta and 13 Jbeta primers. The protocol was immunoSEQ multiplex PCR, while the TCRdb copy is restricted to in-frame clones and leaves out a portion. Here the sample spans about 160,000 clones, 73% being singletons. The material sequenced was PBMCs. The receptors come from a woman under 30 in good health and CMV-seronegative.

The rearrangement links TRBV4-3 to TRBJ1-1, with D maybe TRBD1 (6 bases). The CDR3 has 15 residues. Germline V CDR1 and CDR2: LGHNA, YSLEER. Trimming left V 5 bases short and J 5 bases short, with 18 bases between. CDR3 in amino acids: CASSYGTGRGTEAFF. Written as DNA, the CDR3 is TGCGCCAGCAGCTACGGTACAGGGCGGGGGACTGAAGCTTTCTTT.

V is TRBV4-3 and J is TRBJ2-2, with 8 bases fitting TRBD1. The CDR3 length is 15 residues. Germline V gene lookup returns CDR1 LGHNA and CDR2 YSLEER. The V gene end was trimmed by 5 bases and the J gene end by 5 bases; junction bases not matched to a gene: 7. In DNA, the CDR3 is TGCGCCAGCAGCACCCAGGGGGCAGGAACCGGGGAGCTGTTTTTT. Encoded protein: CASSTQGAGTGELFF.

The V and J genes are TRBV28 and TRBJ2-3, with TRBD2 matching 11 bases. Losses at the gene ends were 3 bases for V and 8 bases for J; bases not matched to a gene: 7. Germline V gene data show CDR1 as MDHEN and CDR2 as SYDVKM. This CDR3 has 15 amino acids. For the CDR3, the DNA is TGTGCCAGCAGTTTGACTAGCGGGGTTTCTGGTACGCAGTATTTT. This translates into CASSLTSGVSGTQYF.

The V call is TRBV9, the J call TRBJ2-1; TRBD2 agrees at 10 bases. The CDR3 has 18 residues. Germline V gives CDR1 SGDLS, CDR2 YYNGEE. The ends lost 2 bases at V and 0 bases at J; junction bases unmatched: 8. The CDR3 bases are TGTGCCAGCAGCGTCGTCATAGCGGGGGGCCACTCCTACAATGAGCAGTTCTTC. Its protein is CASSVVIAGGHSYNEQFF.

The chain employs TRBV28 and TRBJ2-7; 9 nucleotides agree with TRBD2. Trimming removed 6 bases from V and 4 bases from J; junction bases left unmatched: 10. CDR1 and CDR2 from the germline V gene are MDHEN and SYDVKM. The CDR3 length is 15 residues. The CDR3 DNA reads TGTGCCAGCAGCCCTAGTAGACTAGCGGATTACGAGCAGTACGTC. It translates to CASSPSRLADYEQYV.

A few counts support this clone. The genes are TRBV9 and TRBJ2-1; TRBD2 matches at 10 bases. Germline CDR1 is SGDLS and CDR2 is YYNGEE. The CDR3 is 16 amino acids. J was trimmed by 2 bases and V by 0 bases; bases with no gene match: 2. The CDR3 sequence is CASSVGLAGAYNEQFF. The CDR3 DNA follows: TGTGCCAGCAGCGTAGGCCTAGCGGGAGCCTACAATGAGCAGTTCTTC.

The rearrangement links TRBV7-9 to TRBJ1-5, with unresolved D. V was shortened by 5 bases and J by 7 bases, with 9 bases between the two germline ends. The CDR3 consists of 12 residues. Germline-derived CDR1 and CDR2 are SEHNR and FQNEAQ (reference sequence). The CDR3 loop is CASSGGEQPQHF. For the CDR3, the DNA is TGTGCCAGCAGCGGAGGAGAGCAGCCCCAGCATTTT.

This chain links TRBV4-3 with TRBJ2-1, with 9 bases fitting TRBD1. V lost 4 bases to trimming and J lost 2 bases; unmatched junction nucleotides: 3. Germline-derived CDR1 and CDR2 are LGHNA and YSLEER. The CDR3 is 15 residues long. The CDR3 reads CASSLQGAPYNEQFF. The CDR3 nucleotides are TGCGCCAGCAGCCTACAGGGGGCCCCCTACAATGAGCAGTTCTTC.